This T cell receptor beta chain was recovered during a study of Ad26.COV2.S vaccination and SARS-CoV-2 variants. Study as a whole: As a participant in COV1001, the donor was in the Ad26.COV2.S trial arm.

Only in-frame clones appear in the TCRdb table, and some are missing; sequencing was by immunoSEQ multiplex PCR. This table has around 370,000 clones, around 84% appearing once. Turning to this clone: What it recognizes is unknown.

This CDR3 region has 16 residues. Trimming cost V 0 bases and J 5 bases, with 16 bases left between them. Germline V gives CDR1 MNHEY, CDR2 SMNVEV (reference sequence). Treatment described: 15 to 20 received Ad26.COV2.S at low or high dose, single or two shots; five or six received placebo; per-sample allocation not given. Sample collection was performed on day 63 after the first vaccine or placebo injection. The individual, an adult aged 18-55 years, was a donor in Boston. General observations from the study: Breadth measured for non-spike TCRs was similar across vaccine and placebo recipients. Vaccine recipients posted higher spike-specific TCR breadth than their placebo counterparts.

V gene TRBV27 combines with J gene TRBJ1-2, with unresolved D. This specimen was peripheral blood, taken in a trial of Ad26.COV2.S vaccine versus placebo. The sequence came from a person aged 18-60 years who received the Ad26.COV2.S COVID-19 vaccine or a placebo. CDR3 nucleotide sequence: TGTGCCAGCAGTTTATCCCGGACGGGGTATCGGTATGGCTACACCTTC. Translated, it gives CASSLSRTGYRYGYTF.